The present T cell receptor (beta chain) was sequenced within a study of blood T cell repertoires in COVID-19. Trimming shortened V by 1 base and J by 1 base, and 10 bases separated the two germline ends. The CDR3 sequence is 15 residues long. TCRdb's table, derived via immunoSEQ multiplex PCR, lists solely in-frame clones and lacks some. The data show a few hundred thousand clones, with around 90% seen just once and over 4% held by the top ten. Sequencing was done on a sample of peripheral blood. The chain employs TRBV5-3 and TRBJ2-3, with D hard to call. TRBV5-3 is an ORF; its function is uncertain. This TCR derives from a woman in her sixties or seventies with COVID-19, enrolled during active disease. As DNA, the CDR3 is TGTGCCAGAAGCTTGCACTCCGGAGGCACAGATACGCAGTATTTT. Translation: CARSLHSGGTDTQYF.